The 29 T cell receptor beta chains given below trace back to one sample, sequenced in a study of beta chain features in type 1 diabetes. Since all of the isolated RNA was reverse transcribed, expressed TCRB transcripts were what got sequenced. Clones were sequenced by immunoSEQ multiplex PCR, and TCRdb holds only the in-frame ones, with some missing. The sample lists about 900,000 clones, about a sixth occurring once. Material: naive CD4+ T cells from blood. These receptors all stem from a woman under 30 in good health.

The V call is TRBV28, the J call TRBJ1-2; TRBD1 matches at 10 bases. Germline CDR1 reads MDHEN; CDR2 reads SYDVKM. The CDR3 has 16 residues. V lost 4 bases, J lost 6 bases, and 11 bases stayed unmatched. The CDR3 loop is CASSSPPGTGAHGYTF. CDR3 sequence (DNA): TGTGCCAGCAGTTCCCCCCCAGGGACAGGGGCCCATGGCTACACCTTC.

This chain joins TRBV21-1 and TRBJ1-2; the table's TRBD1 call for D was not verified on the DNA. TRBV21-1 is listed as a pseudogene. The CDR3 consists of 15 residues. The CDR3 coding sequence is TGTGCCAGCAGCACGCGGGACAGGTCTGGGGGTGGCTACACCTTC. Protein sequence: CASSTRDRSGGGYTF.

This clone has a handful of counts. The rearrangement links TRBV7-2 to TRBJ2-3; 8 bases fit TRBD2. The length of the CDR3 is 17 residues. Germline V CDR1 and CDR2: SGHTA, FQGNSA. V was clipped by 2 bases and J by 4 bases; unmatched bases: 11. In DNA, the CDR3 is TGTGCCAGCAGCTTACATCTGAAGCGGGAGTATGCAGATACGCAGTATTTT. This encodes CASSLHLKREYADTQYF.

There are a few counts of this clone. This chain uses TRBV7-2 with TRBJ1-6; D gene uncertain. The CDR3 consists of 15 residues. V lost 7 bases, J lost 5 bases, and 15 bases lay in between. Germline-derived CDR1 and CDR2 are SGHTA and FQGNSA. CDR3 loop: CASTTRASHNSPLHF. Here the CDR3 DNA reads TGTGCCAGCACCACCCGGGCGAGCCATAATTCACCCCTCCACTTT.

The chain carries TRBV19 and TRBJ2-3, with TRBD1 matching 7 bases. The CDR3 loop spans 13 amino acids. V shed 7 bases, J shed 1 base, and the junction held 2 bases outside the gene matches. The germline V gene encodes CDR1 LNHDA and CDR2 SQIVND (reference sequence). CDR3 protein: CASTGQGTDTQYF. The CDR3 DNA follows: TGTGCCAGTACCGGACAGGGCACAGATACGCAGTATTTT.

The chain employs TRBV6-6 and TRBJ2-1, with 11 bases identical to TRBD2. Germline CDR1 and CDR2: MNHNY and SVGAGI (reference sequence). Trimming took 3 bases from V and 4 from J; bases not matched to a gene: 5. CDR3 length equals 16 residues. CDR3 residues: CASSYPGTSGYNEQFF. The CDR3 DNA follows: TGTGCCAGCAGTTATCCCGGGACTAGCGGATACAATGAGCAGTTCTTC.

V usage is TRBV29-1 and J usage is TRBJ2-4, with 12 nucleotides matching TRBD1. The CDR3 loop spans 16 amino acids. Germline V gives CDR1 SQVTM, CDR2 ANQGSEA. J gave up 8 bases and V 6 bases, and 14 bases lay outside the gene matches. CDR3 region: CSVGGHTGQGAYIQYF. Here the CDR3 DNA reads TGCAGCGTGGGGGGCCACACGGGACAGGGGGCGTACATTCAGTACTTC. Supplemented by reference TRBV29-1 and TRBJ2-4, the full variable domain reads SAVISQKPSRDICQRGTSLTIQCQVDSQVTMMFWYRQQPGQSLTLIATANQGSEATYESGFVIDKFPISRPNLTFSTLTVSNMSPEDSSIYLCSVGGHTGQGAYIQYFGAGTRLSVL.

The genes are TRBV2 and TRBJ1-3, with no clear D. The CDR3 totals 15 residues. V was clipped by 4 bases and J by 3 bases, with 13 bases between them. Germline V gene sequence: CDR1 SNHLY, CDR2 FYNNEI. The CDR3 region has the DNA TGTGCCAGCAGTGTCGAGGGATCGGGTGGAAACACCATATATTTT. This sequence encodes CASSVEGSGGNTIYF.

This clone appeared a few times. The genes are TRBV7-2 and TRBJ2-7; D is possibly TRBD2 (5 bases). This CDR3 is built from 16 residues. Trimming stripped 1 base from V and 5 bases from J, with 18 bases between. CDR1 is SGHTA and CDR2 is FQGNSA in the germline V gene. This CDR3 is CASSLGVGAPSNEQYF. CDR3 nucleotide sequence: TGTGCCAGCAGCTTAGGAGTGGGAGCTCCGAGTAACGAGCAGTACTTC.

The gene calls are TRBV6-6 and TRBJ2-5; tentative D call: TRBD2 (5 bases). The length of the CDR3 is 13 residues. Trimming left V 6 bases short and J 2 bases short, with 10 bases between. Germline V lookup: CDR1 MNHNY, CDR2 SVGAGI (reference sequence). The CDR3 is CASRGRLQETQYF. In DNA, the CDR3 is TGTGCCAGCAGGGGGAGACTTCAAGAGACCCAGTACTTC.

This chain uses TRBV18 with TRBJ2-1; 14 bases are shared with TRBD2. The trim removed 4 bases at V and 8 bases at J, leaving 7 bases unmatched. The CDR3 sequence is 16 residues long. In germline, CDR1 is KGHSH, CDR2 LQKENI. Here the CDR3 reads CASSRPGLAGGDEQFF. CDR3 DNA: TGTGCCAGCTCACGGCCAGGACTAGCGGGAGGTGATGAGCAGTTCTTC.

The rearrangement uses TRBV27 and TRBJ2-5, with 8 bases aligning to TRBD1. V was clipped by 4 bases and J by 5 bases; unmatched bases: 9. Germline V gene lookup returns CDR1 MNHEY and CDR2 SMNVEV (reference sequence). The CDR3 has 15 amino acids. The chain's CDR3 is CASSYGQGVMETQYF. The DNA for the CDR3 is TGTGCCAGCAGTTACGGACAGGGAGTTATGGAGACCCAGTACTTC.

This clone has more than one count but fewer than ten. The V and J genes are TRBV18 and TRBJ2-1; tentative D call: TRBD2 (6 bases). There are 16 residues in the CDR3. V was trimmed by 3 bases and J by 2 bases, leaving 14 bases between them. Germline V gene lookup returns CDR1 KGHSH and CDR2 LQKENI. The CDR3 loop is CASSPRRGSTYNEQFF. In DNA form, the CDR3 reads TGTGCCAGCTCACCGAGACGGGGGAGTACCTACAATGAGCAGTTCTTC.

This clone was detected a few times. The chain is built from TRBV29-1 and TRBJ2-5; D perhaps matches TRBD1 (6 bases). Germline assignment: CDR1 SQVTM and CDR2 ANQGSEA. There are 14 residues in the CDR3. The ends were cut back, 6 bases at V and 5 bases at J, with 19 bases in the middle. Written as DNA, the CDR3 is TGCAGCGTGGACCCCAGGGGTACCGCGGAGACCCAGTACTTC. This encodes CSVDPRGTAETQYF.

This clone was detected a few times. This chain uses TRBV27 with TRBJ2-4, with 14 bases lining up with TRBD2. The CDR3 has 14 amino acids. V lost 10 bases and J lost 8; bases outside the gene matches: 7. The germline V gene has CDR1 MNHEY and CDR2 SMNVEV (reference sequence). DNA of the CDR3: TGTGCCACCCGAAGGACTAGCGGGGGGCACATTCAGTACTTC. It yields the protein CATRRTSGGHIQYF.

This clone was seen a handful of times. The J gene is TRBJ2-7, the V gene TRBV5-4, with D tentatively TRBD2 (6 bases). Trimming removed 4 bases at V and 6 bases at J, with 14 bases between. In germline, CDR1 is SGHNT, CDR2 YYREEE (reference sequence). This CDR3 comprises 13 residues. The CDR3: CASSPGGRTEQYF. Here the CDR3 DNA reads TGTGCCAGCAGCCCCGGGGGACGGACCGAGCAGTACTTC.

Points on this clone: Other nucleotide sequences from this sample produce the same CDR3. The V gene is TRBV7-2, the J gene TRBJ2-2; TRBD1 agrees at 9 bases. After removal of 1 base from V and 5 bases from J, the junction contained 5 bases not matched to a gene. This CDR3 has 16 amino acids. Germline CDR1 is SGHTA and CDR2 is FQGNSA. The CDR3 coding sequence is TGTGCCAGCAGCTTAGGAGGACAGGGGCGGACCGGGGAGCTGTTTTTT. It is translated as CASSLGGQGRTGELFF.

The V and J genes are TRBV4-1 and TRBJ2-3; possibly TRBD2 for D (6 bases). The V and J ends lost 2 bases and 4 bases respectively, with 19 bases between them. The CDR3 runs 17 residues. The germline CDR1 and CDR2 sequences are MGHRA and YSYEKL. CDR3 in DNA: TGCGCCAGCAGCCAATCCATTAGGGTGGAGCGGGCAGATACGCAGTATTTT. This gives the protein CASSQSIRVERADTQYF.

The rearrangement links TRBV14 to TRBJ2-1, with D possibly matching TRBD2 (6 bases). Germline assignment: CDR1 SGHDN and CDR2 FVKESK. This CDR3 spans 13 amino acids. Trimming left V 1 base short and J 8 bases short, with 9 bases between. The CDR3 sequence: CASSQAGVYEQFF. Written as DNA, the CDR3 is TGTGCCAGCAGCCAAGCGGGAGTATATGAGCAGTTCTTC.

The CDR3 spells CASSYSTGYTGELFF. The CDR3 region has the DNA TGTGCCAGCAGTTACTCGACAGGCTACACCGGGGAGCTGTTTTTT. This chain links TRBV6-5 with TRBJ2-2, with D perhaps TRBD1 (6 bases). The V end lost 0 bases, the J end lost 3 bases, and 8 bases lay between the germline ends. CDR3 length equals 15 residues. From germline, CDR1 is MNHEY and CDR2 SVGAGI.

The chain couples TRBV13 to TRBJ1-2; 7 bases map to TRBD1. J was trimmed by 8 bases and V by 5 bases; bases with no gene match: 8. Germline values: CDR1 PRHDT, CDR2 FYEKMQ (reference sequence). This CDR3 comprises 13 residues. In DNA form, the CDR3 reads TGTGCCAGCAGCCCACAAAACAGGGGCGGCTACACCTTC. It encodes CASSPQNRGGYTF.

This sequence joins TRBV4-1 and TRBJ2-5; 9 positions match TRBD1. The trim removed 1 base at V and 3 bases at J, leaving 3 bases unmatched. Per germline, CDR1 MGHRA and CDR2 YSYEKL. The CDR3 spans 15 residues. The CDR3 coding sequence is TGCGCCAGCAGCCAAGTGGGACAGGGAAAAGAGACCCAGTACTTC. Translating it yields CASSQVGQGKETQYF.

There are a few counts of this clone. V gene TRBV7-9 combines with J gene TRBJ2-7; D unresolved. The CDR3 contains 12 residues. In germline, CDR1 is SEHNR, CDR2 FQNEAQ (reference sequence). With 6 bases removed from V and 7 bases from J, the gap between germline ends came to 13 bases. CDR3 protein: CASSFLPREQYF. The CDR3, as DNA: TGTGCCAGCAGTTTCCTCCCTCGGGAGCAGTACTTC. Full variable domain (missing parts from reference TRBV7-9 and TRBJ2-7): DTGVSQNPRHKITKRGQNVTFRCDPISEHNRLYWYRQTLGQGPEFLTYFQNEAQLEKSRLLSDRFSAERPKGSFSTLEIQRTEQGDSAMYLCASSFLPREQYFGPGTRLTVT.

This clone was counted a few times. The chain couples TRBV7-9 to TRBJ2-1; D not certain. Between the trimmed V and J ends, which lost 8 bases and 7 bases, there was a span of 12 bases. This CDR3 has 12 residues. The germline V gene has CDR1 SEHNR and CDR2 FQNEAQ (reference sequence). The CDR3 DNA reads TGTGCCAGCGGTTCATCGGCGAATGAGCAGTTCTTC. Amino acid sequence: CASGSSANEQFF.

Worth noting for this clone: The same CDR3 can be traced to other DNA sequences in this sample. The CDR3 DNA sequence: TGCGCCAGCAGTTCGGCCTGGAACAGGGTGAACACTGAAGCTTTCTTT. It codes for CASSSAWNRVNTEAFF. This sequence joins TRBV5-1 and TRBJ1-1; weak D call: TRBD1 (6 bases). V gave up 5 bases and J gave up 0 bases, with 17 bases separating them. Germline V lookup: CDR1 SGHRS, CDR2 YFSETQ. The CDR3 has 16 residues.

The rearrangement joins TRBV4-3 to TRBJ2-7, with D unclear. The V and J ends lost 1 base and 2 bases respectively, with 9 bases between them. CDR1 and CDR2 from the germline V gene are LGHNA and YSLEER. The CDR3 runs to 14 residues. The CDR3 DNA reads TGCGCCAGCAGCCAAGTGCCCGGTGCCTACGAGCAGTACTTC. It translates to CASSQVPGAYEQYF.

This clone was seen a few times. The chain employs TRBV18 and TRBJ2-3, with D uncertain. V was clipped by 4 bases and J by 2 bases, with 10 bases between them. The CDR3 length is 14 residues. Germline loops: CDR1 KGHSH, CDR2 LQKENI. This CDR3 reads CASSLRAITDTQYF. In nucleotides, the CDR3 is TGTGCCAGCTCACTAAGGGCCATCACAGATACGCAGTATTTT.

This clone was recorded a few times. The V and J genes are TRBV5-1 and TRBJ2-7, with 9 positions matching TRBD1. Germline V gene lookup returns CDR1 SGHRS and CDR2 YFSETQ. V lost 0 bases and J lost 6; bases outside the gene matches: 10. CDR3 length equals 16 residues. CDR3 DNA sequence: TGCGCCAGCAGCTTGGGTCCGGGACAGGGAATAGGCGAGCAGTACTTC. This encodes CASSLGPGQGIGEQYF.

This clone has just a few counts. This sequence joins TRBV2 and TRBJ2-1; a possible D gene is TRBD2 (5 bases). Trimming took 4 bases from V and 8 from J, leaving 15 bases between them. The length of the CDR3 is 14 residues. Looked up from germline, CDR1 is SNHLY and CDR2 is FYNNEI. The CDR3 loop reads CASSVTGSVYEQFF. In nucleotides, the CDR3 is TGTGCCAGCAGTGTAACGGGAAGTGTTTATGAGCAGTTCTTC.